A single sample is the source of the 7 T cell receptor beta chains below, sequenced in a study of T-cell reconstitution after alpha-beta-depleted transplantation in children. A library of TCRbeta sequences, prepared with unique molecular identifiers, was generated. Each CDR3 protein gets one entry after TCRdb re-called the PCR reads with MiXCR. The sample comprises 450,000 to 700,000 distinct CDR3 sequences, 25% to 30% of which are singletons, and around 36% rests with the top ten. This specimen was PBMCs, taken before TCRalphabeta/CD19-depleted stem cell transplant. These TCRs come from a boy younger than two with Wiskott-Aldrich syndrome, due to receive a stem cell transplant.

This chain connects TRBV5-5 to TRBJ2-7; D gene unclear. The V end was cut by 0 bases, the J end by 2 bases, with 12 bases between. The germline V gene encodes CDR1 SGHKS and CDR2 YYEKEE (reference sequence). The CDR3 contains 15 residues. As DNA, the CDR3 is TGTGCCAGCAGCTTGGCTGCTTCCCGCACCTACGAGCAGTACTTC. Translated: CASSLAASRTYEQYF.

This sequence joins TRBV5-1 and TRBJ1-6, with D tentatively TRBD1 (6 bases). Germline lookup yields CDR1 SGHRS and CDR2 YFSETQ. The CDR3 runs to 16 residues. The ends were cut back, 4 bases at V and 9 bases at J, with 20 bases in the middle. The CDR3 sequence is CASSVHPGERGSPLHF. As DNA, the CDR3 is TGCGCCAGCAGCGTCCACCCAGGGGAGCGTGGTTCACCCCTCCACTTT. Full variable domain (rest looked up from reference TRBV5-1 and TRBJ1-6): KAGVTQTPRYLIKTRGQQVTLSCSPISGHRSVSWYQQTPGQGLQFLFEYFSETQRNKGNFPGRFSGRQFSNSRSEMNVSTLELGDSALYLCASSVHPGERGSPLHFGNGTRLTVT.

The V call is TRBV5-1, the J call TRBJ1-1; 7 bases line up with TRBD1. Trimming removed 0 bases from V and 1 base from J; junction bases left unmatched: 9. This CDR3 contains 17 residues. CDR1 SGHRS and CDR2 YFSETQ come from the germline V gene. The CDR3 DNA reads TGCGCCAGCAGCTTGGGCCTGACAGGGAGCAAGAACACTGAAGCTTTCTTT. As protein: CASSLGLTGSKNTEAFF.

This rearrangement joins TRBV29-1 to TRBJ2-1, with D maybe TRBD2 (6 bases). The CDR3 covers 16 residues. The V gene lost 7 bases and the J gene lost 0 bases, with 19 bases spanning the gap. CDR1 and CDR2 from the germline V gene are SQVTM and ANQGSEA. The CDR3 DNA follows: TGCAGCGATGATACCGGGACTCGCAGCTCCTACAATGAGCAGTTCTTC. This codes for CSDDTGTRSSYNEQFF.

The DNA of the CDR3 is TGTGCCAGCAGCCAAGCGCGGACTCAAGATACAGATACGCAGTATTTT. Translated: CASSQARTQDTDTQYF. The rearrangement uses TRBV4-2 and TRBJ2-3, with a tentative D call TRBD2 (5 bases). Germline V gene data show CDR1 as LGHNA and CDR2 as YNFKEQ. With 1 base removed from V and 3 bases from J, the gap between germline ends came to 14 bases. The CDR3 has 16 amino acids.

This clonotype was picked up a small number of times. The gene calls are TRBV7-3 and TRBJ2-1, with D possibly TRBD1 on 5 matching bases. There are 14 residues in the CDR3. V lost 8 bases and J lost 2, with 13 bases in between. CDR1 SGHTA and CDR2 FQGTGA come from the germline V gene. The CDR3 spells CASGLGPTYNEQFF. CDR3 coding DNA: TGTGCCAGCGGGTTGGGGCCGACCTACAATGAGCAGTTCTTC.

This clonotype turned up a few times. V and J are TRBV6-1 and TRBJ2-3, with 12 nucleotides matching TRBD2. The CDR3 length is 14 residues. Germline CDR1 reads MNHNS; CDR2 reads SASEGT. With V trimmed by 11 bases and J by 5 bases, 8 bases remained unmatched. CDR3 residues: CAGKGLAGLDTQYF. The CDR3 DNA follows: TGTGCCGGTAAAGGACTAGCGGGATTAGATACGCAGTATTTT.